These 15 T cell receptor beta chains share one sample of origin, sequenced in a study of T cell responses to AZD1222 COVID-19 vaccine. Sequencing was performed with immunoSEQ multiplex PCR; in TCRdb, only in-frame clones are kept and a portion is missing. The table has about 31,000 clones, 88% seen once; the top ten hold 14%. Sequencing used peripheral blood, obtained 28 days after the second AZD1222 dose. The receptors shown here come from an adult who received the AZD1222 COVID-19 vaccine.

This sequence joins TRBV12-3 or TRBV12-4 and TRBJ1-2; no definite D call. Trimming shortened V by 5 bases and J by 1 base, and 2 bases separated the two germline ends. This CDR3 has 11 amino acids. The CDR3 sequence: CASSLNYGYTF. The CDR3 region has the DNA TGTGCCAGCAGTCTTAACTATGGCTACACCTTC.

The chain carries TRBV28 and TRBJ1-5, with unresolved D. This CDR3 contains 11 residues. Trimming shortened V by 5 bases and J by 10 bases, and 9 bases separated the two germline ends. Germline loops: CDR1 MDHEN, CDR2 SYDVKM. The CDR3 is CASSPPGPQHF. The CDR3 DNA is TGTGCCAGCAGTCCTCCGGGACCCCAGCATTTT.

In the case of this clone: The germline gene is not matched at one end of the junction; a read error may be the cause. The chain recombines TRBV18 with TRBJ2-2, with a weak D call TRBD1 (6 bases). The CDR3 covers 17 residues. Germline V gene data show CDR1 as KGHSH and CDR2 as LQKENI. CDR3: CASSPQQGQGNAGELFF. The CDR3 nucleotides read TGTGCCAGCTCACCACAGCAAGGGCAGGGGAACGCCGGGGAGCTGTTTTTT.

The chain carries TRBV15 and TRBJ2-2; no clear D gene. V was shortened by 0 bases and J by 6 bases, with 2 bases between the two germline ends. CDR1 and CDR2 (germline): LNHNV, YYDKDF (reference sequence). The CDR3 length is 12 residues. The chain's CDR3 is CATSRESGELFF. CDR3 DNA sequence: TGTGCCACCAGCAGAGAGTCCGGGGAGCTGTTTTTT.

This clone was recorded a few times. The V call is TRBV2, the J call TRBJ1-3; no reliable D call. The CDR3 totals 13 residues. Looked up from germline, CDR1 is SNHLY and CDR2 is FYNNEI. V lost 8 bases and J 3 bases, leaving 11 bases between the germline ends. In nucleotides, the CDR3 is TGTGCCAGCGGAAGATCTCTTGGAAACACCATATATTTT. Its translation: CASGRSLGNTIYF.

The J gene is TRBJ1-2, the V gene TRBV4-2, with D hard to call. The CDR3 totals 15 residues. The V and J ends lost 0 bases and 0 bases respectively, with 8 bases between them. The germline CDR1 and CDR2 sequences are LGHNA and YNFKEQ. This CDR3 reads CASSQEGRTNYGYTF. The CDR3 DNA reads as TGTGCCAGCAGCCAAGAGGGCCGCACTAACTATGGCTACACCTTC.

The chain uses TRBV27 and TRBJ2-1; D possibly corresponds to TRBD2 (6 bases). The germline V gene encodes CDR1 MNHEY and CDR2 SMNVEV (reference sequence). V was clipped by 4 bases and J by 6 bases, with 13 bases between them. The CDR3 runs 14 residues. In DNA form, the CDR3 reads TGTGCCAGCAGTTCAGGGCGGGGTAGCAATGAGCAGTTCTTC. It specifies CASSSGRGSNEQFF.

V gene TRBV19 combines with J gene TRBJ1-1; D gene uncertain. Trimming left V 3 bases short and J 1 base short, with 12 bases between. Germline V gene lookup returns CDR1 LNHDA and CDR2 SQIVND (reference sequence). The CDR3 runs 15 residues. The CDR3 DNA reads TGTGCCAGTAGTATGTCGTTCTCTAGGAACACTGAAGCTTTCTTT. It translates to CASSMSFSRNTEAFF.

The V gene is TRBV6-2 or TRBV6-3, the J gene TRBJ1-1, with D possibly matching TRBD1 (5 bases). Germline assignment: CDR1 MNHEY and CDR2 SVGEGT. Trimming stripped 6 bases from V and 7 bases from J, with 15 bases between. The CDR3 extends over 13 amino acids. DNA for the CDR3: TGTGCCAGCAGCCGCGTTCTCAGGGTTGAAGCTTTCTTT. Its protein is CASSRVLRVEAFF.

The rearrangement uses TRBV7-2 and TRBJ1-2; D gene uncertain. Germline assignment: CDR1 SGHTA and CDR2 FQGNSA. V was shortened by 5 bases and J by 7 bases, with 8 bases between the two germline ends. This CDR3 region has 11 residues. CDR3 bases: TGTGCCAGCAGCCTCATGGTTGGCTACACCTTC. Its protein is CASSLMVGYTF.

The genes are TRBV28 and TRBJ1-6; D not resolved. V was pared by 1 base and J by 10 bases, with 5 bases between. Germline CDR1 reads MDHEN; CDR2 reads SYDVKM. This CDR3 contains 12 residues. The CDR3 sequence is CASSLLGSPLHF. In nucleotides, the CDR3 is TGTGCCAGCAGTTTATTAGGATCACCCCTCCACTTT.

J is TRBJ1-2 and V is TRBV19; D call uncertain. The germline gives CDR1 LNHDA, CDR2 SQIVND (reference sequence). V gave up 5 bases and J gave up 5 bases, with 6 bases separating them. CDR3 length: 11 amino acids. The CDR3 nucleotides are TGTGCCAGTAGTTCAGCGTATGGCTACACCTTC. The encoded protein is CASSSAYGYTF.

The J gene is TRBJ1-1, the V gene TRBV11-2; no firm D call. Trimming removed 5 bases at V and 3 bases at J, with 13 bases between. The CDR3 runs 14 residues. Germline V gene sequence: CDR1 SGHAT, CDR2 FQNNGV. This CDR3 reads CASSPSQPDTEAFF. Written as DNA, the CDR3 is TGTGCCAGCAGCCCCTCCCAACCGGACACTGAAGCTTTCTTT.

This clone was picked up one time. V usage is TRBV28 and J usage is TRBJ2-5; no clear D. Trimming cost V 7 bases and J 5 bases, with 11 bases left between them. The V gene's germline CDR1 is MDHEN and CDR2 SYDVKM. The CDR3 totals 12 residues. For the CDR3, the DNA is TGTGCCAGCACCTCGGCTTCGGAGACCCAGTACTTC. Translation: CASTSASETQYF.

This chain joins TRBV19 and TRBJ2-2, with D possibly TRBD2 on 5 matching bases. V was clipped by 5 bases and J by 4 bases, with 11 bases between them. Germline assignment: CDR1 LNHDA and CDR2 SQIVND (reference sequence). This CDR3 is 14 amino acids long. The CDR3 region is CASSSGFSTGELFF. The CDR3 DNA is TGTGCCAGTAGTTCGGGGTTCAGCACCGGGGAGCTGTTTTTT.